This is a list of T cell receptor beta chains from one sample in a study of control samples from healthy donors and cancer patients. Assay used: immunoSEQ multiplex PCR; TCRdb lists only in-frame clones, some missing. The sample gives about 130,000 clones, about 95% of which show up once; 3.6% is in the top ten. The sequencing sample was made of blood. The receptor set was obtained from a man aged 25-45 years in good health. Each CDR3 is given with its conserved first and last residue. Each record gives: D gene, clone size, V gene, J gene, CDR3 protein, CDR3 DNA. D genes are given only for firm matches. Only some rows state a clone size, as once, few, many or a class for expanded clones.

-	-	TRBV6-2/TRBV6-3	TRBJ2-2	CASSYEGRGAEVTGELFF	TGTGCCAGCAGTTACGAGGGACGAGGGGCAGAGGTCACCGGGGAGCTGTTTTTT
TRBD1	-	TRBV10-3	TRBJ2-7	CAISTGALEQYF	TGTGCCATCAGTACAGGGGCCCTCGAGCAGTACTTC
-	-	TRBV29-1	TRBJ2-1	CSVVVGGTEVSEQFF	TGCAGCGTTGTGGTTGGGGGGACAGAAGTCAGCGAGCAGTTCTTC
TRBD1	-	TRBV6-2/TRBV6-3	TRBJ2-4	CASSWDRVKNIQYF	TGTGCCAGCAGCTGGGACAGGGTCAAAAACATTCAGTACTTC
-	few	TRBV2	TRBJ1-5	CASTRGAKPQHF	TGTGCCAGCACCCGGGGAGCCAAGCCCCAGCATTTT
-	-	TRBV18	TRBJ1-3	CASSPGHSGNTIYF	TGTGCCAGCTCACCGGGACACTCTGGAAACACCATATATTTT
TRBD1	once	TRBV30	TRBJ2-5	CAWSPGQGNQETQYF	TGTGCCTGGAGCCCGGGACAGGGGAACCAAGAGACCCAGTACTTC
-	-	TRBV6-2/TRBV6-3	TRBJ1-6	CASSYYPSGDPYSPLHF	TGTGCCAGCAGTTACTACCCCTCGGGGGACCCTTATTCACCCCTCCACTTT
-	-	TRBV7-2	TRBJ2-3	CASSLSLRDTQYF	TGTGCCAGCAGCTTAAGCCTACGAGATACGCAGTATTTT
-	-	TRBV27	TRBJ1-2	CASSETGTNYGYTF	TGTGCCAGCAGCGAGACCGGGACTAACTATGGCTACACCTTC
-	-	TRBV29-1	TRBJ2-2	CSVRPTANTGELFF	TGCAGCGTTAGACCTACCGCGAACACCGGGGAGCTGTTTTTT
-	-	TRBV5-8	TRBJ2-3	CASSLSMEDTQYF	TGTGCCAGCAGCCTTTCCATGGAAGATACGCAGTATTTT
-	-	TRBV27	TRBJ2-3	CASSPTQGYDTQYF	TGTGCCAGCAGTCCCACCCAAGGGTACGATACGCAGTATTTT
TRBD1	-	TRBV6-5	TRBJ2-7	CASSYGTGGTYEQYF	TGTGCCAGCAGTTACGGGACAGGGGGCACCTACGAGCAGTACTTC
-	-	TRBV16	TRBJ1-5	CASSRSGWNQPQHF	TGTGCCAGCAGCCGGTCAGGGTGGAATCAGCCCCAGCATTTT
TRBD1	-	TRBV28	TRBJ2-5	CASSSIQGGSQETQYF	TGTGCCAGCAGTTCCATACAGGGGGGCTCCCAAGAGACCCAGTACTTC
TRBD2	-	TRBV7-2	TRBJ2-2	CASSSGLAGGPNTGELFF	TGTGCCAGCAGCTCCGGACTAGCGGGGGGACCGAACACCGGGGAGCTGTTTTTT
-	-	TRBV6-1	TRBJ1-3	CASSDRGSVNTIYF	TGTGCCAGCAGTGACAGGGGTTCAGTTAACACCATATATTTT
-	-	TRBV2	TRBJ2-7	CASSDFEGGEQYF	TGTGCCAGCAGTGACTTTGAGGGCGGCGAGCAGTACTTC
-	-	TRBV29-1	TRBJ1-1	CSGRDLVAEAFF	TGCAGCGGGCGAGATCTAGTGGCTGAAGCTTTCTTT
-	-	TRBV19	TRBJ2-7	CASSYTGLSYEQYF	TGTGCCAGTAGTTACACAGGGTTATCCTACGAGCAGTACTTC
-	few	TRBV6-2/TRBV6-3	TRBJ2-3	CASSSGSSSTDTQYF	TGTGCCAGCAGCTCAGGGTCATCTAGCACAGATACGCAGTATTTT
-	-	TRBV28	TRBJ1-5	CASSSTKLSNQPQHF	TGTGCCAGCAGTTCGACAAAGCTTAGCAATCAGCCCCAGCATTTT
-	-	TRBV27	TRBJ1-2	CASSLYAAYGYTF	TGTGCCAGCAGTTTATACGCTGCCTATGGCTACACCTTC
-	-	TRBV10-3	TRBJ1-5	CAISDRDIQSQPQHF	TGTGCCATCAGTGACCGGGACATTCAAAGTCAGCCCCAGCATTTT
-	-	TRBV6-5	TRBJ1-4	CASTSQGGEKLFF	TGTGCCAGCACGTCACAGGGCGGAGAAAAACTGTTTTTT
-	-	TRBV28	TRBJ1-1	CASSFTGLGNTEAFF	TGTGCCAGCAGTTTCACAGGGTTGGGGAACACTGAAGCTTTCTTT
TRBD1	-	TRBV18	TRBJ1-1	CASSQQGARTEAFF	TGTGCCAGCTCTCAACAGGGGGCCAGGACTGAAGCTTTCTTT
TRBD2	once	TRBV27	TRBJ2-1	CASSSLAGGPNEQFF	TGTGCCAGCAGTTCACTAGCGGGGGGGCCAAATGAGCAGTTCTTC
-	-	TRBV5-1	TRBJ2-7	CASSLDFLGEQYF	TGCGCCAGCAGCTTGGATTTCTTGGGGGAGCAGTACTTC
-	-	TRBV12-3/TRBV12-4	TRBJ1-2	CAIRRGVGYTF	TGTGCCATACGCAGGGGAGTTGGCTACACCTTC
-	-	TRBV5-1	TRBJ2-3	CASSWTGTATDTQYF	TGCGCCAGCAGCTGGACCGGGACTGCCACAGATACGCAGTATTTT
-	-	TRBV4-3	TRBJ1-1	CASSQNRMNTEAFF	TGCGCCAGCAGCCAAAACAGGATGAACACTGAAGCTTTCTTT
TRBD1	-	TRBV7-9	TRBJ1-3	CASSSGQNSGNTIYF	TGTGCCAGCAGCTCGGGACAGAACTCTGGAAACACCATATATTTT
TRBD1	-	TRBV7-3	TRBJ2-1	CASSLQGTEWGQNEQFF	TGTGCCAGCAGTTTACAGGGGACGGAATGGGGTCAGAATGAGCAGTTCTTC
TRBD1	-	TRBV6-6	TRBJ1-6	CASRGSTGGGGSPLHF	TGTGCCAGCAGAGGATCCACAGGGGGGGGTGGTTCACCCCTCCACTTT
-	once	TRBV30	TRBJ1-1	CAWSVGGDEAFF	TGTGCCTGGAGCGTCGGAGGGGATGAAGCTTTCTTT
-	-	TRBV30	TRBJ2-7	CAWSEPPRDYEQYF	TGTGCCTGGAGTGAACCACCTCGGGACTACGAGCAGTACTTC
TRBD2	-	TRBV6-1	TRBJ2-7	CASSENLPSGGIDEQYF	TGTGCCAGCAGTGAAAACTTACCTAGCGGGGGAATCGACGAGCAGTACTTC
-	once	TRBV28	TRBJ1-5	CASGNSGSNQPQHF	TGTGCCAGCGGGAACTCAGGTAGCAATCAGCCCCAGCATTTT
-	-	TRBV6-5	TRBJ1-6	CASRLQGLHSPLHF	TGTGCCAGCAGGCTACAGGGTTTGCATTCACCCCTCCACTTT
-	-	TRBV6-2/TRBV6-3	TRBJ2-7	CASSYQTQEGPSYEQYF	TGTGCCAGCAGTTACCAAACTCAAGAGGGTCCCTCCTACGAGCAGTACTTC
TRBD2	-	TRBV7-2	TRBJ2-5	CASSPQAGGETQYF	TGTGCCAGCAGCCCCCAGGCGGGGGGAGAGACCCAGTACTTC
-	-	TRBV6-2/TRBV6-3	TRBJ2-2	CASSYSGQPNTGELFF	TGTGCCAGCAGTTACTCGGGTCAGCCTAACACCGGGGAGCTGTTTTTT
-	-	TRBV5-4	TRBJ2-7	CASSQGYEQYF	TGTGCCAGCAGCCAGGGCTACGAGCAGTACTTC
TRBD1	-	TRBV7-9	TRBJ2-2	CASSRNRGEMNTGELFF	TGTGCCAGCAGCCGAAACAGGGGCGAAATGAACACCGGGGAGCTGTTTTTT
TRBD2	-	TRBV15	TRBJ2-7	CATSKITGGASYEQYF	TGTGCCACCAGCAAGATTACGGGGGGGGCAAGCTACGAGCAGTACTTC
-	-	TRBV5-4	TRBJ2-5	CASSSSPNQRETQYF	TGTGCCAGCAGCTCCAGTCCCAACCAAAGGGAGACCCAGTACTTC
-	-	TRBV4-3	TRBJ2-7	CASSQDLTPDRRKGNEQYF	TGCGCCAGCAGCCAAGATTTGACCCCGGACAGACGTAAGGGGAACGAGCAGTACTTC
-	-	TRBV21-1	TRBJ1-6	CASSKWGGTGESGSPLHF	TGTGCCAGCAGCAAATGGGGGGGCACAGGGGAGTCAGGATCACCCCTCCACTTT
-	-	TRBV6-1	TRBJ1-1	CASSEAGAVGEAFF	TGTGCCAGCAGTGAAGCAGGGGCGGTAGGTGAAGCTTTCTTT
-	-	TRBV3-1/TRBV3-2	TRBJ2-7	CASSRTGTSYEQYF	TGTGCCAGCAGCCGGACCGGGACAAGCTACGAGCAGTACTTC
TRBD1	-	TRBV4-1	TRBJ1-1	CASSQAGGEAFF	TGCGCCAGCAGCCAAGCAGGGGGTGAAGCTTTCTTT
-	-	TRBV6-1	TRBJ1-1	CASSEMAGTNTEAFF	TGTGCCAGCAGTGAAATGGCAGGCACGAACACTGAAGCTTTCTTT
-	-	TRBV18	TRBJ2-7	CASSQNLDSLKYF	TGTGCCAGCTCACAAAACCTGGACAGTTTAAAGTACTTC
TRBD1	-	TRBV7-2	TRBJ1-1	CASSFTGGWTEAFF	TGTGCCAGCAGCTTTACAGGGGGGTGGACTGAAGCTTTCTTT
-	-	TRBV9	TRBJ2-1	CASSAGGLGGEQFF	TGTGCCAGCAGCGCCGGGGGGCTTGGAGGCGAGCAGTTCTTC